Below are 2 T cell receptor beta chains sequenced from a single sample in a study of blood T cell repertoires in COVID-19. This table comes from immunoSEQ multiplex PCR, and its TCRdb copy is limited to in-frame clones, with some not included. This table holds 50,000 or so clones, about nine tenths found once. What was sequenced was peripheral blood. The receptors shown here come from a man aged 70 or older with acute or convalescent COVID-19.

This rearrangement joins TRBV19 to TRBJ2-1; 7 bases map to TRBD1. The length of the CDR3 is 15 residues. The trim removed 5 bases at V and 2 bases at J, leaving 6 bases unmatched. The V gene's germline CDR1 is LNHDA and CDR2 SQIVND (reference sequence). CDR3 coding DNA: TGTGCCAGTAGTGACGGGACAGCCCCCTACAATGAGCAGTTCTTC. The encoded protein is CASSDGTAPYNEQFF.

This rearrangement joins TRBV28 to TRBJ2-7; TRBD2 matches at 11 bases. The CDR3 is 17 amino acids. Germline V gene sequence: CDR1 MDHEN, CDR2 SYDVKM. Trimming at V came to 8 bases and at J to 5 bases, leaving 17 bases not matched to a gene. In DNA form, the CDR3 reads TGTGCCAGCCCTCCTCAGGGGATAGCGGGAGGGGATCACGAGCAGTACTTC. Its translation is CASPPQGIAGGDHEQYF.